This TCR beta chain came from a study of PD-1 blockade in classical Hodgkin lymphoma. General study points: As was reported, newly diagnosed patients showed lower baseline TCR diversity than healthy donors did. Exclusion removed patients who began nivolumab under 1 year after ASCT.

CDR1 and CDR2 from the germline V gene are KGHSH and LQKENI. This CDR3 region has 18 residues. J gave up 0 bases and V 3 bases, and 11 bases lay outside the gene matches. As for this clone: The antigen remains unidentified.

The time point here: cycle 4 day 1 (C4D1), after 6 weeks of nivolumab. Every one of the patients relapsed after autologous stem cell transplantation (brentuximab vedotin exposure was variable). With magnetic negative selection, CD4+ T cells were purified from PBMCs that had been thawed. Produced via immunoSEQ multiplex PCR; TCRdb's table is partial and in-frame only. This sample yields approximately 20,000 clones, of which around four fifths are seen a single time; just over 2.5% belongs to the top ten. The TCR was taken from a human donor with classical Hodgkin lymphoma. V gene TRBV18 combines with J gene TRBJ1-3; 7 positions match TRBD1. The material sequenced was CD4+ T cells from blood, taken before the fourth cycle of nivolumab. This CDR3 is CASSPVGTEGYSGNTIYF. Written as DNA, the CDR3 is TGTGCCAGCTCACCGGTTGGGACAGAAGGTTACTCTGGAAACACCATATATTTT.